This T cell receptor beta chain was sequenced during a study of Ad26.COV2.S vaccination and SARS-CoV-2 variants. Study-wide findings and caveats: Marked by substantial breadth, spike-specific CD8+ and CD4+ T cell responses were reportedly seen after vaccination.

The CDR3 has 14 residues. CDR1 and CDR2 (germline): SGHTA, FQGTGA. Trimming pared 2 bases from V and 1 base from J, leaving 8 bases between. Of note for this clone: The antigen is undetermined.

TCRdb's table, derived via immunoSEQ multiplex PCR, lists solely in-frame clones and lacks some. The data contain under 550,000 clones, more than 80% of them singletons. Treatment meaning: 15 to 20 received Ad26.COV2.S at low or high dose, single or two shots; several received placebo; per-sample allocation not given. Sampling was done on day 63 after the first vaccine or placebo injection. The receptor comes from a person aged 18 to 65 who received the Ad26.COV2.S COVID-19 vaccine or a placebo. The specimen was peripheral blood, collected in a trial of Ad26.COV2.S vaccine versus placebo. V and J are TRBV7-3 and TRBJ1-1, with no clear D. CDR3 nucleotide sequence: TGTGCCAGCAGCTTAGGACGTCAGAACACTGAAGCTTTCTTT. This codes for CASSLGRQNTEAFF. The whole variable domain, filled in from reference TRBV7-3 and TRBJ1-1, reads GAGVSQTPSNKVTEKGKYVELRCDPISGHTALYWYRQSLGQGPEFLIYFQGTGAADDSGLPNDRFFAVRPEGSVSTLKIQRTERGDSAVYLCASSLGRQNTEAFFGQGTRLTVV.